Detailed here is one T cell receptor (beta chain). Per germline, CDR1 LNHDA and CDR2 SQIVND (reference sequence). The CDR3 covers 14 residues. The V segment lost 10 bases and the J segment 5 bases; nucleotides outside the gene matches: 10. Profiling relied on immunoSEQ multiplex PCR, and the TCRdb table lists in-frame clones only, not all of them. The sample shows roughly 280,000 clones, roughly 90% of them seen only once. This entry belongs to a study of blood T cell repertoires in COVID-19. The overall study: Sites across the United States, Italy and Spain contributed samples from acute and convalescent COVID-19. The analysed material was cDNA or gDNA that came from T cells, B-cell-depleted T cells, or PBMCs.

This receptor was taken from a woman aged 50 to 60 who had recovered from COVID-19. The rearrangement joins TRBV19 to TRBJ1-5; 8 bases are a match to TRBD1. The sequenced material came from peripheral blood. This chain's CDR3 is CATGLGQVYQPQHF. CDR3 DNA sequence: TGTGCCACCGGACTGGGACAGGTGTATCAGCCCCAGCATTTT.